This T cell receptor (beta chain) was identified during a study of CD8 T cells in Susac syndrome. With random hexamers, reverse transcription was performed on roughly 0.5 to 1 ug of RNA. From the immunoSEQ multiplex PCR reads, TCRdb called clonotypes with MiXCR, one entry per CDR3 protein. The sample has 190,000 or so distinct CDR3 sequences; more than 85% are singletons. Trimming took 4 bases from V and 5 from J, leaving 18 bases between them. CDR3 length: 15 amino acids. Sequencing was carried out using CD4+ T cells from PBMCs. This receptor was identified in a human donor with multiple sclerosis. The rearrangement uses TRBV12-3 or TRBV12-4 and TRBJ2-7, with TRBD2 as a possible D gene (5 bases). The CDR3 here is CASSSRGDGSDEQYF. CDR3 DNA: TGTGCCAGCAGTTCCCGGGGAGATGGTTCCGACGAGCAGTACTTC.